This is a list of T cell receptor beta chains from one sample in a study of cytomegalovirus exposure and HLA in healthy donors. TCRdb's copy holds only in-frame clones and misses some; the assay was immunoSEQ multiplex PCR. The table includes some 130,000 clones, around 77% detected once. The sample comprised PBMCs. The source is a man younger than 40 in good health. Each CDR3 is given with its conserved first and last residue. Each record gives: CDR3 DNA, CDR3 protein, J gene, clone size, D gene, V gene. D genes are given only for firm matches. Not every row has a clone size; where given, it reads once, few, many or a size class.

CDR3 DNA: TGTGCCAGCAGCCAAGTCCCGGGTGAGACCCAGTACTTC; CDR3 protein: CASSQVPGETQYF; J gene: TRBJ2-5; clone size: few; D gene: .; V gene: TRBV4-2
CDR3 DNA: TGTGCCAGCAGCTACACGGAACGGGACTATGGCTACACCTTC; CDR3 protein: CASSYTERDYGYTF; J gene: TRBJ1-2; clone size: .; D gene: .; V gene: TRBV28
CDR3 DNA: TGTGCCAGCAGCCTTCCCTTCACAGATACGCAGTATTTT; CDR3 protein: CASSLPFTDTQYF; J gene: TRBJ2-3; clone size: .; D gene: .; V gene: TRBV7-2
CDR3 DNA: TGTGCCAGCAGCTTAACGGCACTAGCGGGAGTGAATGAGCAGTTCTTC; CDR3 protein: CASSLTALAGVNEQFF; J gene: TRBJ2-1; clone size: once; D gene: TRBD2; V gene: TRBV7-3
CDR3 DNA: TGCGCCAGCAGCAGGGGCGGGCTCGAAACTGAAGCTTTCTTT; CDR3 protein: CASSRGGLETEAFF; J gene: TRBJ1-1; clone size: .; D gene: .; V gene: TRBV10-1
CDR3 DNA: TGCAGCGTACCGGGACTAGCGGAATACGAGCAGTACTTC; CDR3 protein: CSVPGLAEYEQYF; J gene: TRBJ2-7; clone size: .; D gene: TRBD2; V gene: TRBV29-1
CDR3 DNA: TGTGCCAGCAGCTTTGGGAGCGGGAGGATAAATGAGCAGTTCTTC; CDR3 protein: CASSFGSGRINEQFF; J gene: TRBJ2-1; clone size: .; D gene: TRBD2; V gene: TRBV11-3
CDR3 DNA: TGTGCCAGCAGCTTAACTAGCGGGAGGGCCGCCTACGAGCAGTACTTC; CDR3 protein: CASSLTSGRAAYEQYF; J gene: TRBJ2-7; clone size: .; D gene: TRBD2; V gene: TRBV7-9
CDR3 DNA: TGTGCCAGTAGTGTGGGGGGGAACACTGAAGCTTTCTTT; CDR3 protein: CASSVGGNTEAFF; J gene: TRBJ1-1; clone size: .; D gene: .; V gene: TRBV25-1
CDR3 DNA: TGTGCCAGCAGCTTAGAGGGAGGCAGGGGGCGTGAAAAACTGTTTTTT; CDR3 protein: CASSLEGGRGREKLFF; J gene: TRBJ1-4; clone size: .; D gene: TRBD1; V gene: TRBV13
CDR3 DNA: TGCGCCAGCAGCCCCCACCGGCGAGGGGGCTATGGCTACACCTTC; CDR3 protein: CASSPHRRGGYGYTF; J gene: TRBJ1-2; clone size: .; D gene: .; V gene: TRBV4-3
CDR3 DNA: TGTGCCAGCTCACCCGTGGACAGCTCTGGGGCCAACGTCCTGACTTTC; CDR3 protein: CASSPVDSSGANVLTF; J gene: TRBJ2-6; clone size: .; D gene: .; V gene: TRBV18
CDR3 DNA: TGTGCCAGTAGTGTGACTAGCGTTACAGGGCAGTTCTTC; CDR3 protein: CASSVTSVTGQFF; J gene: TRBJ2-1; clone size: few; D gene: TRBD2; V gene: TRBV19
CDR3 DNA: TGTGCTAGTGGTCCGCGGGCCTCGGTGGGGGAGCAGTACTTC; CDR3 protein: CASGPRASVGEQYF; J gene: TRBJ2-7; clone size: .; D gene: .; V gene: TRBV12-5
CDR3 DNA: TGTGCCAGCAGCCCCTATCAGCGGGAGGGTGATACGCAGTATTTT; CDR3 protein: CASSPYQREGDTQYF; J gene: TRBJ2-3; clone size: few; D gene: TRBD2; V gene: TRBV7-9
CDR3 DNA: TGTGCCAGTAGTACGACCGGGACAGGCAATCAGCCCCAGCATTTT; CDR3 protein: CASSTTGTGNQPQHF; J gene: TRBJ1-5; clone size: .; D gene: TRBD1; V gene: TRBV19
CDR3 DNA: TGTGCCAGCGCCCAGCGGACAGCAGGAAACACCATATATTTT; CDR3 protein: CASAQRTAGNTIYF; J gene: TRBJ1-3; clone size: .; D gene: .; V gene: TRBV2
CDR3 DNA: TGTGCCAGCGGGCAGCGGGGCTACGAGCAGTACTTC; CDR3 protein: CASGQRGYEQYF; J gene: TRBJ2-7; clone size: .; D gene: TRBD2; V gene: TRBV28
CDR3 DNA: TGTGCCAGCAGCTTGGGTGACAGGGTCACTGAAGCTTTCTTT; CDR3 protein: CASSLGDRVTEAFF; J gene: TRBJ1-1; clone size: .; D gene: TRBD1; V gene: TRBV5-6
CDR3 DNA: TGTGCCAGCAGACAAACACTCGGGGGTCAGAGCTCTGGGGCCAACGTCCTGACTTTC; CDR3 protein: CASRQTLGGQSSGANVLTF; J gene: TRBJ2-6; clone size: few; D gene: .; V gene: TRBV28
CDR3 DNA: TGTGCCAGCAAAAGGGGCTCGGAGGGCAATGAGCAGTTCTTC; CDR3 protein: CASKRGSEGNEQFF; J gene: TRBJ2-1; clone size: once; D gene: .; V gene: TRBV9
CDR3 DNA: TGTGCCACCAGCAGAGTGACTAGCGGGAGTGGGGAGACCCAGTACTTC; CDR3 protein: CATSRVTSGSGETQYF; J gene: TRBJ2-5; clone size: .; D gene: TRBD2; V gene: TRBV15
CDR3 DNA: TGTGCCAGTAGGCCTGTAGGAGCGGGAGGGGAGACCCAGTACTTC; CDR3 protein: CASRPVGAGGETQYF; J gene: TRBJ2-5; clone size: .; D gene: TRBD2; V gene: TRBV19
CDR3 DNA: TGTGCCAGCAGTTGGTTCCGGGGAGACGAGCAGTACTTC; CDR3 protein: CASSWFRGDEQYF; J gene: TRBJ2-7; clone size: .; D gene: .; V gene: TRBV27